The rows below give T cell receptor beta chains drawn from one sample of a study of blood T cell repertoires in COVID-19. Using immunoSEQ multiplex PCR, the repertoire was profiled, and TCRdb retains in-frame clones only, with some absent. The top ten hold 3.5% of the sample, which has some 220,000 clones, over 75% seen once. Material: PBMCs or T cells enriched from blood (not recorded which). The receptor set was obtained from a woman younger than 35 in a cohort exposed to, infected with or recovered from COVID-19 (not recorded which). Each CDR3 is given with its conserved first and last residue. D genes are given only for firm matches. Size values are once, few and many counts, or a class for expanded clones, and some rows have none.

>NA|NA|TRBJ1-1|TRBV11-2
TGTGCCAGCAGCTTAGTAGTGAACACTGAAGCTTTCTTT
CASSLVVNTEAFF
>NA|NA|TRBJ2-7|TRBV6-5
TGTGCCAGCAGCTCGTATTCAGACACAACCTACGAGCAGTACTTC
CASSSYSDTTYEQYF
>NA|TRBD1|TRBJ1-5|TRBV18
TGTGCCAGCTCACCATTCAGGGGGCAGGATCAGCCCCAGCATTTT
CASSPFRGQDQPQHF
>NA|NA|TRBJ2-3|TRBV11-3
TGTGCCAGCAGCTCCCGACTAGGAGGCACAGATACGCAGTATTTT
CASSSRLGGTDTQYF
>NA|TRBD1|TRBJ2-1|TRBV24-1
TGTGCCACCAGTGATTTAGGGACAGGTGGCTACAATGAGCAGTTCTTC
CATSDLGTGGYNEQFF
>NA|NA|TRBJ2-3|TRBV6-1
TGTGCCAGCAGTGAAGCGCAGGGGCGCAGCACAGATACGCAGTATTTT
CASSEAQGRSTDTQYF
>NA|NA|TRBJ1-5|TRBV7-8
TGTGCCAGCAGCCTCCAGCGGGGGCCCCAGCATTTT
CASSLQRGPQHF
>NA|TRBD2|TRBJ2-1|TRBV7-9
TGTGCCAGCAGCTACGGTGGGACTAGTCTGTTCTTC
CASSYGGTSLFF
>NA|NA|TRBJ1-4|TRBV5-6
TGTGCCAGCAGCTTTAATCCTGCGGGATCAACTAATGAAAAACTGTTTTTT
CASSFNPAGSTNEKLFF
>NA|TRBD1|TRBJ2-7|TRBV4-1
TGCGCCAGCAGCCAAGTGTATTCCAGGGGGCTAAAATACGAGCAGTACTTC
CASSQVYSRGLKYEQYF
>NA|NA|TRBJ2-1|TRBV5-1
TGCGCCAGCAGCCTAAAGATCGGGCTAGCATTAAGCAATGAGCAGTTCTTC
CASSLKIGLALSNEQFF
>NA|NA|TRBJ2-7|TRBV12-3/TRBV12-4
TGTGCCAGCAGTGCCGAGGCCTACGAGCAGTACTTC
CASSAEAYEQYF
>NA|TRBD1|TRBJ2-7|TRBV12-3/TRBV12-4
TGTGCCAGCAGACGGGACAGTTCCTACGAGCAGTACTTC
CASRRDSSYEQYF
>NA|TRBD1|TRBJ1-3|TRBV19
TGTGCCACCCGGGACAGGGGAACCGGAGACACCATATATTTT
CATRDRGTGDTIYF
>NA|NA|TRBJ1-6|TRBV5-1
TGCGCCAGCAGCATCCAAGACGGGGTCGGATCACCCCTCCACTTT
CASSIQDGVGSPLHF
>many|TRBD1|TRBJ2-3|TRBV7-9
TGTGCCAGCAGTTCGAGAGTCGGGACAGGAGGAACAGATACGCAGTATTTT
CASSSRVGTGGTDTQYF
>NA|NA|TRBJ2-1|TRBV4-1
TGCGCCAGCAGCCATAGCTACAATGAGCAGTTCTTC
CASSHSYNEQFF
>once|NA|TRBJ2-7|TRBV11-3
TGTGCCAGCAGCTTAGCCTACTCCTACGAGCAGTACTTC
CASSLAYSYEQYF
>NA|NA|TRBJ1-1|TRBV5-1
TGCGCCAGCAGCCCGGGGTGGGTAATGAACACTGAAGCTTTCTTT
CASSPGWVMNTEAFF
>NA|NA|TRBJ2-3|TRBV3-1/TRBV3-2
TGTGCCAGCAGCTACGCCGGGACTCCCACAGATACGCAGTATTTT
CASSYAGTPTDTQYF
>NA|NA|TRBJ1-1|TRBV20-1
TGCAGTGCTAGGGAGGACACTGAAGCTTTCTTT
CSAREDTEAFF
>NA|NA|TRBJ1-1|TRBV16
TGTGCCAGCAGCCGCGAGGGAGGGGCGGCCACTGAAGCTTTCTTT
CASSREGGAATEAFF
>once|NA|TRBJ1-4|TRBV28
TGTGCCAGCAGTTCTCCAGGAGGGCTCGGAGAAAAACTGTTTTTT
CASSSPGGLGEKLFF
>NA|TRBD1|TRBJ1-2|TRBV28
TGTGCCAGCAGTTTAGGGGACAGGGGTAACTATGGCTACACCTTC
CASSLGDRGNYGYTF
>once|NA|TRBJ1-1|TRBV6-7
TGTGCCAGCAGTCTAAGGGGCACTGAAGCTTTCTTT
CASSLRGTEAFF
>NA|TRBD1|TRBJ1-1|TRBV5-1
TGCGCCAGCAGAGGGGTCGTAACAGGGGACACTGAAGCTTTCTTT
CASRGVVTGDTEAFF
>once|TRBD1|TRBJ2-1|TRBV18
TGTGCCAGCTCCCCCTCCCGGACAGGGGGCGTTAATGAGCAGTTCTTC
CASSPSRTGGVNEQFF
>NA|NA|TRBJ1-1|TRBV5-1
TGCGCCAGCAGCTCGGGGGGGTCTGGCACTGAAGCTTTCTTT
CASSSGGSGTEAFF
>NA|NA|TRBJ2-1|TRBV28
TGTGCCAGCAGTTTGCGGCCTCCCGTCGAAAATGAGCAGTTCTTC
CASSLRPPVENEQFF
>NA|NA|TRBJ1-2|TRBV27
TGTGCCAGCAGTTTAAGGAGTACGACCGGCTACACCTTC
CASSLRSTTGYTF
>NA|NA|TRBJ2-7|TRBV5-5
TGTGCCAGCAGCCCTTCAGGGGCGCGGTCCTACGAGCAGTACTTC
CASSPSGARSYEQYF
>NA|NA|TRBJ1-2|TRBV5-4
TGTGCCAGCAGCTTGGGACAGGCCGTGGGAGGCTACACCTTC
CASSLGQAVGGYTF
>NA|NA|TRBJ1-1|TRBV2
TGTGCCAGCATTGACAGAGGGCTGAACACTGAAGCTTTCTTT
CASIDRGLNTEAFF
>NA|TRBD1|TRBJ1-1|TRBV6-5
TGTGCCAGCAGTCCTTTGACAGGGGGGGACACTGAAGCTTTCTTT
CASSPLTGGDTEAFF
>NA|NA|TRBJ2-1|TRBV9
TGTGCCAGCAGCGTAGGAGGGACTCTCAATGAGCAGTTCTTC
CASSVGGTLNEQFF
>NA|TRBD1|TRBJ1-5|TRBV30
TGTGCCTGGAGCTCCACCTTACAGGGGAGAAGCAATCAGCCCCAGCATTTT
CAWSSTLQGRSNQPQHF
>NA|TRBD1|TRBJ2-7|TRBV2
TGTGCCAGCAGCCCGGACAGGCTGAACGAGCAGTACTTC
CASSPDRLNEQYF
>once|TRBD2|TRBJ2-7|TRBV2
TGTGCCAGCAAATCGGGAGGCGGAGGACTTACCTACGAGCAGTACTTC
CASKSGGGGLTYEQYF
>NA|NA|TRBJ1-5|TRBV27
TGTGCCAGCAGCTTCACGGCCGGAACAGCTCCGAATCAGCCCCAGCATTTT
CASSFTAGTAPNQPQHF
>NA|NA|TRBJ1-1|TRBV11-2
TGTGCCAGCAGCGCGGGCATTATGAACACTGAAGCTTTCTTT
CASSAGIMNTEAFF
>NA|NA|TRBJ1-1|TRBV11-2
TGTGCCAGCAGCTTATCTATCTCCGGAGGCACTGAAGCTTTCTTT
CASSLSISGGTEAFF
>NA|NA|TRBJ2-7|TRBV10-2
TGCGCCAGCAGTGAGTTGTTTTTCCGGGAGAGGTACTACGAGCAGTACTTC
CASSELFFRERYYEQYF
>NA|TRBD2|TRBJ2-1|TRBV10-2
TGCGCCAGCGGGGGAGGGCAGGCATCCTACAATGAGCAGTTCTTC
CASGGGQASYNEQFF
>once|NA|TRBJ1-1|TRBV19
TGTGCCAGTAGTCGGTTGGACAGTGAAGCTTTCTTT
CASSRLDSEAFF
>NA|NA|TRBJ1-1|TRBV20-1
TGCAGTGCTAGCAGGGCCACTGAAGCTTTCTTT
CSASRATEAFF
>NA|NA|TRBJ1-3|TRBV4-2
TGTGCCAGCAGCCAAGACCGAGGAGGGAACGGAAACACCATATATTTT
CASSQDRGGNGNTIYF
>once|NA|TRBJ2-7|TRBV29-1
TGCAGCGTTGTTGGCACCTCCTACGAGCAGTACTTC
CSVVGTSYEQYF
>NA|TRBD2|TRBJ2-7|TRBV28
TGTGCCAGCACTCTTCCGGGGGGATACTACGAGCAGTACTTC
CASTLPGGYYEQYF